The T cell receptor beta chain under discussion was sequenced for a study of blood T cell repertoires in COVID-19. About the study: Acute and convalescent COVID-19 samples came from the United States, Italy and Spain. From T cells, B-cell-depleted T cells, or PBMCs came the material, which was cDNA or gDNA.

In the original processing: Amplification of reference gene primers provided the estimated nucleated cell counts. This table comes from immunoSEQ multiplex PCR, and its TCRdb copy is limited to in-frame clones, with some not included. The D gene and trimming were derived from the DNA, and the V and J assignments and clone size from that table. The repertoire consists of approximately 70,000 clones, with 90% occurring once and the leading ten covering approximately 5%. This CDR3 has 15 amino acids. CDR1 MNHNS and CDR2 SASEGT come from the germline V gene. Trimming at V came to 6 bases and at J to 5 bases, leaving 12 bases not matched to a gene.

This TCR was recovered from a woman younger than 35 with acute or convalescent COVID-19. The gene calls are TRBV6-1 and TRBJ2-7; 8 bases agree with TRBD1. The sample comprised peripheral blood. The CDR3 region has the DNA TGTGCCAGCAGCCTTACCCGGACAGGGTCCAACGAGCAGTACTTC. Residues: CASSLTRTGSNEQYF.